The 5 T cell receptor beta chains listed next were all sequenced from one sample in a study of neurological immune-mediated disorders. TCRdb recomputed calls from the 5' RACE reads with MiXCR, one row per CDR3 protein. The sample contains 55,000 to 60,000 distinct CDR3 sequences, approximately 3.5% of which appear only once. The sample consisted of PBMCs. The source is a woman aged 25 to 39 with multiple sclerosis.

A few counts support this clonotype. The chain has TRBV7-8 and TRBJ2-1; D is unresolved. The V end was cut by 8 bases, the J end by 7 bases, with 6 bases between. Germline V gene data show CDR1 as SGHVS and CDR2 as FQNEAQ. The CDR3 is 10 amino acids. CDR3 DNA sequence: TGTGCCAGCGGCCTAAATGAGCAGTTCTTC. Its protein product is CASGLNEQFF.

This clonotype has at least ten counts. The chain is built from TRBV20-1 and TRBJ2-2; the match to TRBD1 covers 7 bases. The CDR3 sequence is 15 residues long. CDR1 is DFQATT and CDR2 is SNEGSKA in the germline V gene (reference sequence). The V and J ends lost 6 bases and 5 bases, in that order; junction bases with no gene match: 12. In DNA, the CDR3 is TGCAGTGCCCGGCAACAGGGGAAAGGAACCGGGGAGCTGTTTTTT. Its translation is CSARQQGKGTGELFF.

This clonotype was seen at least ten times. An end of the junction differs from the germline gene, which may be a read error. The gene calls are TRBV28 and TRBJ2-7; 14 bases fit TRBD2. The CDR3 totals 12 residues. Per germline, CDR1 MDHEN and CDR2 SYDVKM. Here the CDR3 reads CASSETSGRVKF. In DNA form, the CDR3 reads TGTGCCAGCAGTGAGACTAGCGGGAGGGTCAAGTTC.

At least ten counts were recorded for this clonotype. The genes are TRBV5-1 and TRBJ1-1, with D possibly matching TRBD1 (6 bases). Germline V gives CDR1 SGHRS, CDR2 YFSETQ. There are 14 residues in the CDR3. Trimming shortened V by 0 bases and J by 5 bases, and 11 bases separated the two germline ends. The CDR3 sequence is CASSLGQGRTEAFF. CDR3 DNA: TGCGCCAGCAGCTTGGGTCAGGGGCGGACTGAAGCTTTCTTT.

This clonotype has a count of ten or more. V gene TRBV6-5 combines with J gene TRBJ1-4; no reliable D call. The CDR3 sequence is 15 residues long. The V gene's germline CDR1 is MNHEY and CDR2 SVGAGI. Deletions cut 7 bases from V and 0 bases from J, with 12 bases between. This CDR3 reads CASKKMGATNEKLFF. CDR3 sequence (DNA): TGTGCCAGCAAGAAAATGGGAGCAACTAATGAAAAACTGTTTTTT.